One and the same sample provided the 15 T cell receptor beta chains below, sequenced in a study of T cells expressing NK-cell markers. TCRdb re-analyzed the 5' RACE reads; it lists each CDR3 protein once, without DNA. The record lists over 150,000 distinct CDR3 sequences, of which the ten most abundant hold 37%. Sequencing input: blood T cells: a sorted CD56 or NKG2C T cell subset, CD4+ or CD8+ T cells, or bulk PBMC T cells (not recorded which). These receptors were taken from a woman aged 50 to 60 in good health.

The chain combines TRBV4-1 with TRBJ1-2. The CDR3 spans 12 residues. Germline-derived CDR1 and CDR2 are MGHRA and YSYEKL. CDR3 in amino acids: CASSQDWAGYTF.

V is TRBV7-9 and J is TRBJ2-5; TCRdb designates TRBD1, a call that cannot be tested without DNA. The CDR3 runs 15 residues. Germline CDR1 SEHNR, CDR2 FQNEAQ (reference sequence). CDR3 in amino acids: CASSLGGALRETQYF.

The chain uses TRBV4-1 and TRBJ2-1; checking the TCRdb D call of TRBD2 is not possible without DNA. The germline V gene encodes CDR1 MGHRA and CDR2 YSYEKL. This CDR3 is built from 15 residues. CDR3 sequence reads: CASSQEGLAGYEQFF.

The rearrangement links TRBV7-8 to TRBJ2-5; as DNA is missing, the TRBD1 call by TCRdb cannot be tested. The CDR3 is made up of 14 amino acids. Germline CDR1 SGHVS, CDR2 FQNEAQ. CDR3 region: CASSPETGDETQYF.

The chain links TRBV27 to TRBJ2-1; TCRdb calls TRBD2, which cannot be checked without DNA. Germline V lookup: CDR1 MNHEY, CDR2 SMNVEV (reference sequence). This CDR3 has 14 amino acids. The CDR3 here is CASSFLGPLNEQFF.

The chain carries TRBV4-1 and TRBJ2-4; there is no DNA to check the TCRdb D call of TRBD1. Germline V CDR1 and CDR2: MGHRA, YSYEKL. CDR3 length: 15 residues. CDR3: CASSQEDRGMYIQYF.

The chain links TRBV4-1 to TRBJ2-7. This CDR3 region has 15 residues. Germline CDR1 reads MGHRA; CDR2 reads YSYEKL. CDR3: CASSRQTGTPYEQYF.

This sequence joins TRBV4-1 and TRBJ2-1; the D call of TRBD2 rests on TCRdb alone, since no DNA is present to check it. The V gene's germline CDR1 is MGHRA and CDR2 YSYEKL. The CDR3 loop spans 13 amino acids. This chain's CDR3 is CASSHSGSNEQFF.

This rearrangement joins TRBV7-9 to TRBJ2-7; TCRdb designates TRBD1, a call that cannot be tested without DNA. Germline CDR1 and CDR2: SEHNR and FQNEAQ (reference sequence). The CDR3 covers 15 residues. The chain's CDR3 is CASSRPGTPGEEQYF. Full variable domain (remainder filled in from reference TRBV7-9 and TRBJ2-7): DTGVSQNPRHKITKRGQNVTFRCDPISEHNRLYWYRQTLGQGPEFLTYFQNEAQLEKSRLLSDRFSAERPKGSFSTLEIQRTEQGDSAMYLCASSRPGTPGEEQYFGPGTRLTVT.

CDR3 in amino acids: CASNQGPIDYEQYF. This chain uses TRBV12-3 or TRBV12-4 with TRBJ2-7; TCRdb outputs TRBD2, but without DNA this stays unchecked. The CDR3 is made up of 14 amino acids.

CDR3 sequence: CASSPGIFYEQYF. This chain links TRBV12-3 or TRBV12-4 with TRBJ2-7; TCRdb's D gene call, TRBD2, goes unchecked for lack of DNA. This CDR3 has 13 amino acids.

This chain joins TRBV12-3 or TRBV12-4 and TRBJ2-1; there is no DNA to check the TCRdb D call of TRBD2. The CDR3 extends over 17 amino acids. The CDR3 is CASSSTRVAGEQDEQFF.

V is TRBV11-2 and J is TRBJ1-5. Germline CDR1 SGHAT, CDR2 FQNNGV. The CDR3 is made up of 15 amino acids. The CDR3 region is CASSLLGRGNQPQHF. Using reference TRBV11-2 and TRBJ1-5 for the parts outside the CDR3, the full variable domain is EAGVAQSPRYKIIEKRQSVAFWCNPISGHATLYWYQQILGQGPKLLIQFQNNGVVDDSQLPKDRFSAERLKGVDSTLKIQPAKLEDSAVYLCASSLLGRGNQPQHFGDGTRLSIL.

The chain employs TRBV4-1 and TRBJ2-3. In germline, CDR1 is MGHRA, CDR2 YSYEKL. This CDR3 spans 16 amino acids. The CDR3 sequence is CASSQVSRLSTDTQYF.

The gene calls are TRBV14 and TRBJ2-7. The CDR3 runs to 15 residues. Germline V gives CDR1 SGHDN, CDR2 FVKESK. This CDR3 reads CASSQTYHPSYEQYF.